This entry features one TCR beta chain sequence. The data originate from a study of T cells expressing NK-cell markers. The CDR3 is made up of 16 amino acids. CDR1 is SGHRS, CDR2 YFSETQ, per germline. No DNA is given; TCRdb re-called the 5' RACE reads and lists each CDR3 protein once. The sample table sets out about 380,000 distinct CDR3 sequences. J is TRBJ2-5 and V is TRBV5-1; as DNA is missing, the TRBD1 call by TCRdb cannot be tested. The specimen was blood T cells: a sorted CD56 or NKG2C T cell subset, CD4+ or CD8+ T cells, or bulk PBMC T cells (not recorded which). The sequence came from a man aged 18 to 69 in good health. The CDR3 loop is CASFMAPGPTQETQYF.